Each of the 3 T cell receptor beta chains below was sequenced from the same sample in a study of a mutant IDH1 vaccine in newly diagnosed glioma. These receptors' antigens are unknown. Stated time point: week 11, during vaccination. One vaccine dose held 300 ug of mutant IDH1 20-mer peptide and came with topical imiquimod. TCRdb's copy holds only in-frame clones and misses some; the assay was immunoSEQ multiplex PCR. The top ten clones hold 5.5% of a sample with roughly 130,000 clones, around three quarters of them seen once. This sample comprised PBMCs, obtained from a glioma patient whose treatment included an IDH1 peptide vaccine. The receptors shown here come from a man in his forties with glioma.

The chain is built from TRBV15 and TRBJ1-4; D is perhaps TRBD1 (5 bases). The length of the CDR3 is 14 residues. V lost 2 bases, J lost 1 base, and 5 bases lay in between. The germline V gene encodes CDR1 LNHNV and CDR2 YYDKDF (reference sequence). CDR3 DNA sequence: TGTGCCACCAGCAGACAGGGAACTAATGAAAAACTGTTTTTT. Translating gives CATSRQGTNEKLFF.

V and J are TRBV2 and TRBJ2-5; 10 nucleotides agree with TRBD2. Germline trimming cut 5 bases from V and 2 bases from J; bases unmatched to any gene: 5. The CDR3 is 15 residues long. CDR1 is SNHLY and CDR2 is FYNNEI in the germline V gene. CDR3 nucleotide sequence: TGTGCCAGCAGTCCTGGACTAGCGGCACAAGAGACCCAGTACTTC. It encodes CASSPGLAAQETQYF.

V usage is TRBV5-6 and J usage is TRBJ2-5; TRBD2 agrees at 9 bases. The CDR3 is 14 residues long. Germline CDR1 is SGHDT and CDR2 is YYEEEE. V lost 3 bases and J lost 5; bases outside the gene matches: 5. The CDR3 DNA sequence: TGTGCCAGCAGCTCGACTAGCGGTTGGGAGACCCAGTACTTC. Protein sequence: CASSSTSGWETQYF.